This T cell receptor (beta chain) emerged from a study of cytomegalovirus exposure and HLA in healthy donors. Study-wide results and caveats: Most CMV-associated TCR beta chains were later found to appear HLA-restricted. Some TCR beta chains (164 of them) were listed as cytomegalovirus-associated.

Trimming took 5 bases from V and 4 from J, leaving 18 bases between them. CDR3 length: 17 residues. From germline, CDR1 is SGHAT and CDR2 FQNNGV. The PCR ran on 60 Vbeta and 13 Jbeta primers. The data were produced by immunoSEQ multiplex PCR, yet TCRdb's version contains in-frame clones alone and is incomplete. Seen here are around 190,000 clones, about 80% observed once, and the top ten hold approximately 0.7%. Comments on this clone: Its antigen is not identified.

This clonotype was sampled from a woman aged 40 to 49 in good health and CMV-seronegative. The chain joins TRBV11-2 to TRBJ1-6; a possible D gene is TRBD1 (6 bases). The sample was PBMCs. This CDR3 is CASSIRPGQLYNSPLHF. The DNA for the CDR3 is TGTGCCAGCAGCATTAGGCCCGGACAGCTTTATAATTCACCCCTCCACTTT.